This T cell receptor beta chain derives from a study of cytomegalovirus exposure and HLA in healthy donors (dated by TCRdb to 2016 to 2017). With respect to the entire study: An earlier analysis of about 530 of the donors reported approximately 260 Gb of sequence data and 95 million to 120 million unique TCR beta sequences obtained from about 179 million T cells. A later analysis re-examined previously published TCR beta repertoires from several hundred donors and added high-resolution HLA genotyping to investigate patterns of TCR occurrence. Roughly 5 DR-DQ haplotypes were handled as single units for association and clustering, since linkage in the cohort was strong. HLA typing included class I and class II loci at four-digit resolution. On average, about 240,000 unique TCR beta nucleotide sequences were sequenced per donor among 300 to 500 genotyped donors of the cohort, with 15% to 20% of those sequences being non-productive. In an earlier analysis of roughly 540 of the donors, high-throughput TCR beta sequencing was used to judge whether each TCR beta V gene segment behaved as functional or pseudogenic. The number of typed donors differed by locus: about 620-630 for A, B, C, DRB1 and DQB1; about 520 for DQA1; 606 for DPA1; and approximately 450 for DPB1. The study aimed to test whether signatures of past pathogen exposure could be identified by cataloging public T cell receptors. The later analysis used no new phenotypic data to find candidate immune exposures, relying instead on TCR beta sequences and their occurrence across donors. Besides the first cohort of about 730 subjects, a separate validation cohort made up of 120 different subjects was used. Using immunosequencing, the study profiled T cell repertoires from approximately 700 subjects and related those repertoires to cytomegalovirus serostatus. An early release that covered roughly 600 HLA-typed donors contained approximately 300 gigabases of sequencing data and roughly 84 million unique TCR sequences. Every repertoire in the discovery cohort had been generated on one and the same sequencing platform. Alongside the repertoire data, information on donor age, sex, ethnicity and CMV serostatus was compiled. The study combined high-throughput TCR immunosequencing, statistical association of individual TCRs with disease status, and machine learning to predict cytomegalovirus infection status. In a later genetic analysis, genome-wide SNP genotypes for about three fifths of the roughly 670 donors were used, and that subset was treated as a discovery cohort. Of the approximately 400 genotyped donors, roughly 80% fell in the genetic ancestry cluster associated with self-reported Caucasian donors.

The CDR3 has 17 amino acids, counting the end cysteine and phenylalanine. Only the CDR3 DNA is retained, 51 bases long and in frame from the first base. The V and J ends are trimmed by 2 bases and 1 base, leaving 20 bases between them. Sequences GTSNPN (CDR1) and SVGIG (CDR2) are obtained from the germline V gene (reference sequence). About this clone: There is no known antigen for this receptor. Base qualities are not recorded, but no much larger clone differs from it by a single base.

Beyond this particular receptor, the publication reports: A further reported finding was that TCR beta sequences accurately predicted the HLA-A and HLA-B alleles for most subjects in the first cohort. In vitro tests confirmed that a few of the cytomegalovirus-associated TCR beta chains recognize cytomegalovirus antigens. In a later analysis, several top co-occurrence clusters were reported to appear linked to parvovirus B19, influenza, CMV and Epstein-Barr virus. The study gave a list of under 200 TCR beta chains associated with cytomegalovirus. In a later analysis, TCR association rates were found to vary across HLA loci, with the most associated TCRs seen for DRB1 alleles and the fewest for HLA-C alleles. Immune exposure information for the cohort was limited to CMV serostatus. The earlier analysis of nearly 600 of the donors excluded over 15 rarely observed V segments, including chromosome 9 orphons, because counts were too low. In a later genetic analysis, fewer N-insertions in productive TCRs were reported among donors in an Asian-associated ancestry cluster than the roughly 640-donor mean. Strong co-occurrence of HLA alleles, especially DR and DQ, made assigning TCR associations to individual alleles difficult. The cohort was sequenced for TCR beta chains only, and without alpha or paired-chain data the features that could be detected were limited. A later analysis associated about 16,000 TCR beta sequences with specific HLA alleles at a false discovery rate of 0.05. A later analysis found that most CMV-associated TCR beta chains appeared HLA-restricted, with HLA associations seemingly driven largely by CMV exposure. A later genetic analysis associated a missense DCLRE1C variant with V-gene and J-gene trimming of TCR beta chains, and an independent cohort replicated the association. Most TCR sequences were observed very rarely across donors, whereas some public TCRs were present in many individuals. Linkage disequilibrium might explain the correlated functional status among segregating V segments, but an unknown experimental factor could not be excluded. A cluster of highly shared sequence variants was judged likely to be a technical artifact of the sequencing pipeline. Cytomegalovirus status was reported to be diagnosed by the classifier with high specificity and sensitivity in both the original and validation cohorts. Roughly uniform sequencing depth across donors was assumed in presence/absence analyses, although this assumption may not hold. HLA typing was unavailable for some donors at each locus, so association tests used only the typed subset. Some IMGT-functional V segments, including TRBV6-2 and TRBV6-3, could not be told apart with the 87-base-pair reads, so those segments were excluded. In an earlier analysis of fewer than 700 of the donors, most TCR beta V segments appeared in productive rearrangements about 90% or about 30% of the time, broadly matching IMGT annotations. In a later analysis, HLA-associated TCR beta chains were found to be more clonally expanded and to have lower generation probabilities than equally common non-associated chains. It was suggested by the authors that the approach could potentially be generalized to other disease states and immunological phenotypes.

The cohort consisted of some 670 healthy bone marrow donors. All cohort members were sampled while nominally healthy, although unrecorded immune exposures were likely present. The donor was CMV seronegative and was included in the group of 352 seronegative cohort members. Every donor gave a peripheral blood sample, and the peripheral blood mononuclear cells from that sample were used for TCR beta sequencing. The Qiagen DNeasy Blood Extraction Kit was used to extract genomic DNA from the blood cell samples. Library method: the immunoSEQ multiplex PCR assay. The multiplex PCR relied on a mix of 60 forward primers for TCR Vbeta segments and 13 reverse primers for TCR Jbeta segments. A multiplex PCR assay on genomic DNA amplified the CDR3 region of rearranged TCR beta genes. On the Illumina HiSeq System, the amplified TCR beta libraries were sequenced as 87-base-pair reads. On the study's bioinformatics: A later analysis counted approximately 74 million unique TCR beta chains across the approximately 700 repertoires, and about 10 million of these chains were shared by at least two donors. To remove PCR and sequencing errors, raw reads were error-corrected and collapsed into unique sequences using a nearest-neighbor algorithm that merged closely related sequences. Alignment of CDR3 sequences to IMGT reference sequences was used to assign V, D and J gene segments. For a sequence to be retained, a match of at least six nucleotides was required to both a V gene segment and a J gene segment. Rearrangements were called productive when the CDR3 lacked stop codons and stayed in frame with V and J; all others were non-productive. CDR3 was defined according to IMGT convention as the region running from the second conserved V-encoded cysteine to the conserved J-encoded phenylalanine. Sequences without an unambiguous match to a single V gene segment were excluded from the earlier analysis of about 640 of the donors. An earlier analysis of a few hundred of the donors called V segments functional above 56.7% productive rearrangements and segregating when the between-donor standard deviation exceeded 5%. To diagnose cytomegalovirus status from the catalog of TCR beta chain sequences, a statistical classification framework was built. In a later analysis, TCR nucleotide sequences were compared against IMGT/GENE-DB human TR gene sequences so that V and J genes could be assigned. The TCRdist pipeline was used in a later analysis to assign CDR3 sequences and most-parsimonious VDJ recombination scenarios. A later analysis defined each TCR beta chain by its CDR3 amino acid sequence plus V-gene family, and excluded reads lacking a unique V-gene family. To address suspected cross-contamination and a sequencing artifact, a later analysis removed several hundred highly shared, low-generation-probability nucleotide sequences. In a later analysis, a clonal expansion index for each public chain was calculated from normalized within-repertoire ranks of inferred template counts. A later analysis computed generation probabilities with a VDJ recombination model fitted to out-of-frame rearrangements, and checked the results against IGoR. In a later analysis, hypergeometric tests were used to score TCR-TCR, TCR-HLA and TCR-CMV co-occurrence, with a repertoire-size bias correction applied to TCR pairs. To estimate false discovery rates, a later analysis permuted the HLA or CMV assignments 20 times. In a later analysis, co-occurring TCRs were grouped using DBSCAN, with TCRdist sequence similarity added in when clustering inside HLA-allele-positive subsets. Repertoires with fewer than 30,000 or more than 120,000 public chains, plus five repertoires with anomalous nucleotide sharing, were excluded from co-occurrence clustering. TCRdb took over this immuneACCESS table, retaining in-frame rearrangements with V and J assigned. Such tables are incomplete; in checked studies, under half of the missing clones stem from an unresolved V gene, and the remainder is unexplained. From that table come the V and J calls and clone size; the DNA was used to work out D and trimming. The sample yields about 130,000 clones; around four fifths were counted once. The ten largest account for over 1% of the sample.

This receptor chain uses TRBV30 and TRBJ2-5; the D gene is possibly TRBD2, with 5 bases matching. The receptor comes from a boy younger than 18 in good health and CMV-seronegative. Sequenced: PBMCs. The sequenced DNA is TGTGCCTGGAGTCAGACCCGGGGTCTTAGGTCCCAAGAGACCCAGTACTTC. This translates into CAWSQTRGLRSQETQYF.